This T cell receptor beta chain was profiled in a study of blood T cell repertoires in COVID-19. Overall study context: Italy, Spain and the United States were the sources of the convalescent and acute COVID-19 samples. From T cells, B-cell-depleted T cells, or PBMCs came the material, which was cDNA or gDNA.

In the authors' workflow: For nucleated cells, counts were estimated from reference gene primer amplification. Libraries were prepared by immunoSEQ multiplex PCR; TCRdb keeps only in-frame clonotypes and omits some of them. V, J and clone size were drawn from that table, and D and trimming were deduced from the DNA. The repertoire includes about 170,000 clones, around 92% of them detected once, and about 4.6% sits in the top ten. Germline trimming cut 2 bases from V and 3 bases from J; bases unmatched to any gene: 11. This CDR3 spans 19 amino acids. CDR1 and CDR2 from the germline V gene are MNHEY and SMNVEV (reference sequence). It was during active infection that Seattle patients were enrolled and then longitudinally followed.

The source of this sequence is a man aged 25-40 years with COVID-19, enrolled during active disease. Sequenced input: peripheral blood. This sequence joins TRBV27 and TRBJ1-4; 11 positions agree with TRBD1. CDR3 bases: TGTGCCAGCAGTTTACGAGGACAGGGGGCTGTTCTGGCTAATGAAAAACTGTTTTTT. It codes for CASSLRGQGAVLANEKLFF. The complete variable domain, with remaining parts taken from reference TRBV27 and TRBJ1-4, reads EAQVTQNPRYLITVTGKKLTVTCSQNMNHEYMSWYRQDPGLGLRQIYYSMNVEVTDKGDVPEGYKVSRKEKRNFPLILESPSPNQTSLYFCASSLRGQGAVLANEKLFFGSGTQLSVL.